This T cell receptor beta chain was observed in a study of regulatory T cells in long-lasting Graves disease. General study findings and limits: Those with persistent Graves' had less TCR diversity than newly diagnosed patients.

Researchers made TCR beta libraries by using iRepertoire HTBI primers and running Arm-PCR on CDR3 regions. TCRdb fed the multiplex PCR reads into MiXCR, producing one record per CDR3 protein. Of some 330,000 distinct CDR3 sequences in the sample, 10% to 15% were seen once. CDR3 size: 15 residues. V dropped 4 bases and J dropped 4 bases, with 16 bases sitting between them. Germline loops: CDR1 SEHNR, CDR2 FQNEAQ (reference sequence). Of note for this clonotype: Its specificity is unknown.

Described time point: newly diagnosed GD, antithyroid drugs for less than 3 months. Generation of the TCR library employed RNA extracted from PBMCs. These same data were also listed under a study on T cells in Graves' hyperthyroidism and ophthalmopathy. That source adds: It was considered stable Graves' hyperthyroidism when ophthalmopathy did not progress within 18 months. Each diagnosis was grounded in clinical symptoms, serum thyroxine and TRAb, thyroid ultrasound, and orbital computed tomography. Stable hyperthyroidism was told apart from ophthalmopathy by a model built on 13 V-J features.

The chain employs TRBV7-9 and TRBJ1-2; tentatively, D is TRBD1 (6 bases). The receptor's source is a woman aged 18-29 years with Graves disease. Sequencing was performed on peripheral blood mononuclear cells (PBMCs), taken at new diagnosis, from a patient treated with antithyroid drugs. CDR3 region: CASSSTGRGLYGYTF. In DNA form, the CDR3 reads TGTGCCAGCAGCTCAACAGGGAGAGGACTCTATGGCTACACCTTC.